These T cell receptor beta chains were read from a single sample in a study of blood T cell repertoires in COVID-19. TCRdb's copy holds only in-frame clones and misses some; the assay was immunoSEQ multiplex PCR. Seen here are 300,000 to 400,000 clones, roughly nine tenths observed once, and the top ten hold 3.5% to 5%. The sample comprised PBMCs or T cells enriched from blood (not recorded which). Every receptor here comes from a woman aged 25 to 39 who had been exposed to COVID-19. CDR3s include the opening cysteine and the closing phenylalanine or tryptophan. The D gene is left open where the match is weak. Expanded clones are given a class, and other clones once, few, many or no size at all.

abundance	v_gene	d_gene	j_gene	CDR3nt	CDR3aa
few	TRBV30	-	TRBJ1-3	TGTGCCTGGAGGGATGGACAGCCTGGAAACACCATATATTTT	CAWRDGQPGNTIYF
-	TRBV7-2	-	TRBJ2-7	TGTGCCAGCAGCTTAGTGCCCAGCTCCTACGAGCAGTACTTC	CASSLVPSSYEQYF
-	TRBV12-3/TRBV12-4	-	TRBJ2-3	TGTGCCAGCACCCAAAGGACTGGTTATACGCAGTATTTT	CASTQRTGYTQYF
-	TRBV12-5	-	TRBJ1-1	TGTGCTAGTGGTTTGTCCGACAGTGTAAACACTGAAGCTTTCTTT	CASGLSDSVNTEAFF
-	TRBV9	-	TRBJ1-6	TGTGCCAGCAGCGACCCTCAGGGGATCTACAGTTCACCCCTCCACTTT	CASSDPQGIYSSPLHF
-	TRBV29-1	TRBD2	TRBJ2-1	TGCAGCGTTGGGACTAGCGGGGGGGTATACAATGAGCAGTTCTTC	CSVGTSGGVYNEQFF
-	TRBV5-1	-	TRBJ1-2	TGCGCCAGCAGCTTGCGACAGCACTATGGCTACACCTTC	CASSLRQHYGYTF
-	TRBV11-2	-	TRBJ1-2	TGTGCCAGCCGGGGTTTTGGCTACACCTTC	CASRGFGYTF
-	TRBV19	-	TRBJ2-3	TGTGCCAGCAACAAAGCGGTTTCAGATACGCAGTATTTT	CASNKAVSDTQYF
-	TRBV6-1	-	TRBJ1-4	TGTGCCAGCAGTGAAGCCTTCGGAGCAACTAATGAAAAACTGTTTTTT	CASSEAFGATNEKLFF
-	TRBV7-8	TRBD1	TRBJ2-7	TGTGCCAGCAGCTTCGGGACAGGGTTATACGAGCAGTACTTC	CASSFGTGLYEQYF
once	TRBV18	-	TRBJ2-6	TGTGCCAGCTCACCTAACAGGGCCTCTGGGGCCAACGTCCTGACTTTC	CASSPNRASGANVLTF
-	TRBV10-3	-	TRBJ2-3	TGTGCCATCAGTGAAGGGGTCGGGGATACGCAGTATTTT	CAISEGVGDTQYF
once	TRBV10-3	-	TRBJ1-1	TGTGCCATCAGTGCACAGGCGGACACTGAAGCTTTCTTT	CAISAQADTEAFF
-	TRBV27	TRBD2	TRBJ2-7	TGTGCCAGCAGTTTATCGCCCAGCGGGGGGGCCGCGTACTTC	CASSLSPSGGAAYF
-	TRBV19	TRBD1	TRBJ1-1	TGTGCCAGTAGTACAAGGGACAGGGGATCCACTGAAGCTTTCTTT	CASSTRDRGSTEAFF
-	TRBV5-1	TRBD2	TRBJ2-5	TGCGCCAGCAGCTTACGGACTAGCGGGGGGACCCAGTACTTC	CASSLRTSGGTQYF